The next 4 T cell receptor beta chains were all read from a single sample in a study of OX40 agonist ivuxolimab in advanced cancers. Assay used: immunoSEQ multiplex PCR; TCRdb lists only in-frame clones, some missing. Of about 37,000 clones in the sample, around 83% were seen once. Here the sequenced sample was CD4+ or CD8+ T cells sorted from blood, taken in a trial of the OX40 agonist ivuxolimab. These receptors originate from an adult with an advanced solid tumor such as melanoma, head and neck, liver or kidney cancer.

The table lists this clone with a count of one. J is TRBJ2-3 and V is TRBV5-1; D gene unclear. The CDR3 spans 15 residues. The germline V and J ends were trimmed by 4 bases and 2 bases, with 14 bases remaining between them. CDR1 and CDR2 from the germline V gene are SGHRS and YFSETQ. The CDR3 DNA follows: TGCGCCAGCAGCAAGGGAAATGTGCCCACAGATACGCAGTATTTT. Protein: CASSKGNVPTDTQYF.

The rearrangement joins TRBV14 to TRBJ2-7; D may correspond to TRBD1 or TRBD2 (5 bases each). The V end was cut by 4 bases, the J end by 6 bases, with 22 bases between. The CDR3 runs 16 residues. Germline CDR1 and CDR2: SGHDN and FVKESK. DNA for the CDR3: TGTGCCAGCAGCCCAACCTTACGAGGGGTGGCGGTCGAGCAGTACTTC. Translating gives CASSPTLRGVAVEQYF.

This clone was detected only once. V usage is TRBV27 and J usage is TRBJ2-6, with D unclear. There are 14 residues in the CDR3. CDR1 MNHEY and CDR2 SMNVEV come from the germline V gene (reference sequence). V was cut by 5 bases and J by 0 bases, with 5 bases left in between. The CDR3 sequence is CASSVSSGANVLTF. The CDR3 DNA is TGTGCCAGCAGTGTCAGCTCTGGGGCCAACGTCCTGACTTTC.

The chain has TRBV7-6 and TRBJ1-4; 8 bases fit TRBD1. The CDR3 sequence is 17 residues long. Losses at the gene ends were 5 bases for V and 3 bases for J; bases not matched to a gene: 11. Germline values: CDR1 SGHVS, CDR2 FNYEAQ. This chain's CDR3 is CASSPGQGVRANEKLFF. CDR3 DNA: TGTGCCAGCAGCCCCGGACAGGGAGTAAGGGCTAATGAAAAACTGTTTTTT.